Following are 30 T cell receptor beta chains from one sample sequenced in a study of glioma-infiltrating T cells after dendritic cell vaccination. Indicated time point: after dendritic cell vaccination, including at tumor progression/relapse. The protocol was immunoSEQ multiplex PCR, while the TCRdb copy is restricted to in-frame clones and leaves out a portion. Here the sample spans approximately 46,000 clones, about 88% being singletons. This sample comprised blood, obtained after dendritic cell vaccination. The receptors were gathered from a human donor with glioblastoma.

This sequence joins TRBV7-3 and TRBJ2-3, with 9 bases fitting TRBD2. Germline V gene data show CDR1 as SGHTA and CDR2 as FQGTGA. CDR3 length: 19 residues. V lost 1 base and J lost 3; bases outside the gene matches: 14. The CDR3 region has the DNA TGTGCCAGCAGCTTAAATTCTGCATTAGCGGGAGTTGGGACAGATACGCAGTATTTT. Its protein is CASSLNSALAGVGTDTQYF.

The CDR3 loop reads CASSFRVTGELFF. CDR3 in DNA: TGTGCCAGCAGTTTCAGGGTCACCGGGGAGCTGTTTTTT. This rearrangement joins TRBV28 to TRBJ2-2, with D tentatively TRBD1 (5 bases). Germline loops: CDR1 MDHEN, CDR2 SYDVKM. The CDR3 contains 13 residues. The V end was cut by 3 bases, the J end by 4 bases, with 6 bases between.

The rearrangement joins TRBV7-9 to TRBJ1-1; TRBD1 matches at 7 bases. The junction had 12 bases not matched to a gene; V was cut back by 4 bases and J by 1 base. The CDR3 extends over 17 amino acids. The germline V gene encodes CDR1 SEHNR and CDR2 FQNEAQ (reference sequence). The CDR3 bases are TGTGCCAGCAGCTCCCCGAGAAGGGGGCTTGAGAACACTGAAGCTTTCTTT. Translating gives CASSSPRRGLENTEAFF.

The chain is built from TRBV6-1 and TRBJ1-3, with D possibly TRBD1 on 6 matching bases. The germline CDR1 and CDR2 sequences are MNHNS and SASEGT. The CDR3 has 15 residues. Between the trimmed V and J ends, which lost 7 bases and 0 bases, there was a span of 13 bases. The CDR3 loop reads CASTRDTGSGNTIYF. CDR3 nucleotides: TGTGCCAGCACTAGGGACACCGGCTCTGGAAACACCATATATTTT.

V gene TRBV28 combines with J gene TRBJ2-7; 7 nucleotides align to TRBD1. The CDR3 length is 12 residues. From germline, CDR1 is MDHEN and CDR2 SYDVKM. The trim removed 10 bases at V and 2 bases at J, leaving 5 bases unmatched. The CDR3 loop is CATGTATYEQYF. For the CDR3, the DNA is TGTGCCACCGGGACAGCCACCTACGAGCAGTACTTC.

The CDR3 coding sequence is TGTGCCAGCAGCCGTATCCGGGACAGGGGAGAGACCCAGTACTTC. It translates to CASSRIRDRGETQYF. The rearrangement uses TRBV11-2 and TRBJ2-5, with 10 bases aligning to TRBD1. The V segment lost 5 bases and the J segment 4 bases; nucleotides outside the gene matches: 7. The CDR3 consists of 15 residues. Germline CDR1 SGHAT, CDR2 FQNNGV.

V usage is TRBV2 and J usage is TRBJ2-5, with a possible D match to TRBD2 (6 bases). This CDR3 is built from 12 residues. The germline V gene has CDR1 SNHLY and CDR2 FYNNEI. Trimming pared 8 bases from V and 7 bases from J, leaving 14 bases between. The CDR3 reads CASGLSRGTQYF. CDR3 bases: TGTGCCAGCGGACTATCCAGAGGGACCCAGTACTTC.

CDR3 sequence: CASGETDFSGNTIYF. The CDR3 bases are TGTGCCAGCGGAGAGACAGACTTCTCTGGAAACACCATATATTTT. The chain couples TRBV7-2 to TRBJ1-3, with D maybe TRBD1 (5 bases). This CDR3 spans 15 amino acids. The germline gives CDR1 SGHTA, CDR2 FQGNSA. With 8 bases removed from V and 0 bases from J, the gap between germline ends came to 14 bases. The whole variable domain, remainder taken from reference TRBV7-2 and TRBJ1-3, is GAGVSQSPSNKVTEKGKDVELRCDPISGHTALYWYRQSLGQGLEFLIYFQGNSAPDKSGLPSDRFSAERTGGSVSTLTIQRTQQEDSAVYLCASGETDFSGNTIYFGEGSWLTVV.

The V and J genes are TRBV13 and TRBJ2-1; 7 positions agree with TRBD1. Germline trimming cut 4 bases from V and 10 bases from J; bases unmatched to any gene: 10. Germline assignment: CDR1 PRHDT and CDR2 FYEKMQ (reference sequence). The CDR3 runs to 14 residues. The CDR3 spells CASSSLNRGQEQFF. As DNA, the CDR3 is TGTGCCAGCAGCTCCCTCAACAGGGGACAGGAGCAGTTCTTC.

The J gene is TRBJ1-2, the V gene TRBV5-1; D ambiguous. This CDR3 has 15 amino acids. The ends were cut back, 0 bases at V and 0 bases at J, with 9 bases in the middle. From germline, CDR1 is SGHRS and CDR2 YFSETQ. CDR3: CASSLALATNYGYTF. For the CDR3, the DNA is TGCGCCAGCAGCTTGGCCCTGGCAACTAACTATGGCTACACCTTC.

The CDR3 coding sequence is TGCGCCAGCAGCTTTAGCGGGATTACCTACGAGCAGTACTTC. Its translation: CASSFSGITYEQYF. This sequence joins TRBV5-1 and TRBJ2-7, with TRBD2 identical over 8 bases. Germline V CDR1 and CDR2: SGHRS, YFSETQ. With V trimmed by 2 bases and J by 2 bases, 3 bases remained unmatched. This CDR3 contains 14 residues.

The chain is built from TRBV28 and TRBJ1-5; no definite D call. The CDR3 sequence is 12 residues long. The germline V and J ends were trimmed by 3 bases and 8 bases, with 8 bases remaining between them. Looked up from germline, CDR1 is MDHEN and CDR2 is SYDVKM. CDR3 nucleotide sequence: TGTGCCAGCAGTTTCGGTGTTAAGCCCCAGCATTTT. This encodes CASSFGVKPQHF.

The chain links TRBV4-1 to TRBJ2-3; D may be TRBD1 (5 bases). The V gene's germline CDR1 is MGHRA and CDR2 YSYEKL. The V gene lost 1 base and the J gene lost 3 bases, with 5 bases spanning the gap. This CDR3 is built from 13 residues. CDR3 sequence reads: CASSQAGTDTQYF. CDR3 nucleotides: TGCGCCAGCAGCCAAGCAGGGACAGATACGCAGTATTTT.

The rearrangement joins TRBV6-9 to TRBJ2-3, with 13 positions matching TRBD2. CDR3 size: 18 residues. The ends lost 6 bases at V and 5 bases at J; junction bases unmatched: 14. In germline, CDR1 is MNHGY, CDR2 SVAAGI. CDR3 amino acids: CASRVPGLAGWDLDTQYF. The DNA for the CDR3 is TGTGCCAGCAGAGTGCCGGGACTAGCGGGATGGGATCTAGATACGCAGTATTTT.

The chain employs TRBV6-5 and TRBJ1-2, with D hard to call. Trimming left V 0 bases short and J 4 bases short, with 6 bases between. CDR3 length: 13 residues. The V gene's germline CDR1 is MNHEY and CDR2 SVGAGI. The CDR3 reads CASSYSSSYGYTF. In DNA, the CDR3 is TGTGCCAGCAGTTACTCGTCCAGCTATGGCTACACCTTC.

This rearrangement joins TRBV5-1 to TRBJ2-5; 9 nucleotides match TRBD1. The J call is doubtful: the DNA matches TRBJ2-7 better. Germline values: CDR1 SGHRS, CDR2 YFSETQ. This CDR3 comprises 14 residues. Written as DNA, the CDR3 is TGCGCCAGCAGCCAAGGGACAGGGAACCACGAGCAGTACTTC. Its protein is CASSQGTGNHEQYF.

The rearrangement links TRBV10-1 to TRBJ2-1; perhaps TRBD2 as D (6 bases). Germline-derived CDR1 and CDR2 are WNHNN and SYGVQD (reference sequence). The CDR3 covers 15 residues. V lost 4 bases, J lost 5 bases, and 15 bases lay in between. The CDR3 reads CASSGYERAHNEQFF. In DNA, the CDR3 is TGCGCCAGCAGTGGTTACGAGCGGGCACACAATGAGCAGTTCTTC.

The chain employs TRBV28 and TRBJ1-6; the D is unclear. V was cut by 3 bases and J by 17 bases, with 11 bases left in between. This CDR3 region has 11 residues. The germline CDR1 and CDR2 sequences are MDHEN and SYDVKM. CDR3: CASSLEARFHF. The CDR3 DNA reads TGTGCCAGCAGTTTGGAGGCACGCTTCCACTTT.

The CDR3 here is CASSDFPGYGNSPLHF. CDR3 nucleotides: TGTGCCAGCAGTGACTTCCCAGGGTATGGAAATTCACCCCTCCACTTT. V and J are TRBV6-1 and TRBJ1-6, with TRBD1 as a possible D gene (5 bases). The CDR3 covers 16 residues. V was clipped by 3 bases and J by 7 bases, with 16 bases between them. The germline gives CDR1 MNHNS, CDR2 SASEGT.

CDR3 in amino acids: CSVAGGGTEAFF. CDR3 coding DNA: TGCAGCGTTGCAGGGGGCGGCACTGAAGCTTTCTTT. This chain links TRBV29-1 with TRBJ1-1; TRBD1 matches 8 bases. J lost 4 bases, V lost 4 bases, and 2 bases had no gene match. There are 12 residues in the CDR3. From germline, CDR1 is SQVTM and CDR2 ANQGSEA.

The chain carries TRBV15 and TRBJ2-1; D not resolved. There are 13 residues in the CDR3. From germline, CDR1 is LNHNV and CDR2 YYDKDF (reference sequence). V was cut by 0 bases and J by 7 bases, with 7 bases left in between. Written as DNA, the CDR3 is TGTGCCACCAGCAGAGATCTCGGGAATGAGCAGTTCTTC. It codes for CATSRDLGNEQFF.

Remarks on this clone: The identical CDR3 is also encoded by other nucleotide sequences in the sample. The V and J genes are TRBV7-6 and TRBJ1-1; possibly TRBD1 for D (6 bases). Germline CDR1 SGHVS, CDR2 FNYEAQ. The ends were cut back, 7 bases at V and 0 bases at J, with 9 bases in the middle. The length of the CDR3 is 13 residues. As DNA, the CDR3 is TGTGCCAGCAAGGGACAATTGAACACTGAAGCTTTCTTT. It yields the protein CASKGQLNTEAFF.

The chain links TRBV5-1 to TRBJ1-2; 9 bases agree with TRBD1. Per the germline V gene, CDR1 is SGHRS and CDR2 is YFSETQ. CDR3 length: 16 residues. V shed 0 bases and J 8 bases; nucleotides not matched to a gene: 11. The CDR3 loop reads CASSLVPGTGLGGYTF. The CDR3 DNA follows: TGCGCCAGCAGCTTGGTTCCCGGGACAGGGCTTGGAGGCTACACCTTC.

The genes are TRBV6-5 and TRBJ2-1; D perhaps matches TRBD2 (6 bases). The CDR3 is made up of 14 amino acids. V was cut by 5 bases and J by 5 bases, with 13 bases left in between. CDR1 is MNHEY and CDR2 is SVGAGI in the germline V gene. The CDR3 region is CASSRRETDNEQFF. The CDR3 DNA is TGTGCCAGCAGTAGACGGGAGACGGACAATGAGCAGTTCTTC.

V and J are TRBV28 and TRBJ2-2; no reliable D call. The CDR3 is made up of 12 amino acids. The V gene's germline CDR1 is MDHEN and CDR2 SYDVKM. Trimming took 5 bases from V and 10 from J, leaving 11 bases between them. The CDR3 DNA sequence: TGTGCCAGCAGTGAAAGAGAGGTGGAGCTGTTTTTT. Translation gives CASSEREVELFF.

The J gene is TRBJ1-1, the V gene TRBV27; D not resolved. V was shortened by 4 bases and J by 1 base, with 10 bases between the two germline ends. Germline CDR1 MNHEY, CDR2 SMNVEV (reference sequence). This CDR3 region has 14 residues. CDR3 sequence (DNA): TGTGCCAGCAGTTCCGGGTTCAAGAACACTGAAGCTTTCTTT. It encodes CASSSGFKNTEAFF.

V and J are TRBV15 and TRBJ2-3, with D possibly matching TRBD2 (6 bases). The germline V gene has CDR1 LNHNV and CDR2 YYDKDF (reference sequence). The V end was cut by 9 bases, the J end by 7 bases, with 23 bases between. The CDR3 is 15 amino acids. The CDR3 DNA is TGTGCCACTTCGACCGGGACTCCCGTTACTCATACGCAGTATTTT. It specifies CATSTGTPVTHTQYF. The variable domain in full, completed from reference TRBV15 and TRBJ2-3, reads DAMVIQNPRYQVTQFGKPVTLSCSQTLNHNVMYWYQQKSSQAPKLLFHYYDKDFNNEADTPDNFQSRRPNTSFCFLDIRSPGLGDTAMYLCATSTGTPVTHTQYFGPGTRLTVL.

The gene calls are TRBV30 and TRBJ2-5; 7 nucleotides agree with TRBD1. Trimming took 0 bases from V and 4 from J; bases not matched to a gene: 2. CDR3 length: 13 amino acids. The germline V gene has CDR1 GTSNPN and CDR2 SVGIG (reference sequence). The CDR3, as DNA: TGTGCCTGGAGTGTAGCAGGGGGAGAGACCCAGTACTTC. Translation gives CAWSVAGGETQYF.

This chain connects TRBV11-2 to TRBJ2-2; TRBD2 aligns across 13 bases. This CDR3 comprises 17 residues. Germline assignment: CDR1 SGHAT and CDR2 FQNNGV. V shed 4 bases, J shed 8 bases, and the junction held 10 bases outside the gene matches. CDR3 bases: TGTGCCAGCAGCTCCGACCGCCCACTAGCGGGAGGGGGGGAGCTGTTTTTT. Its protein product is CASSSDRPLAGGGELFF.

This clone has a single count. CDR3 sequence: CASSRENEQFF. The DNA of the CDR3 is TGCGCCAGCAGTCGGGAGAATGAGCAGTTCTTC. The chain has TRBV23-1 and TRBJ2-1, with a tentative D call TRBD2 (5 bases). TRBV23-1 is reported as an ORF; its role is uncertain. Trimming removed 4 bases from V and 7 bases from J, with 5 bases in between. There are 11 residues in the CDR3.